This T cell receptor (beta chain) was observed in a study of T cell changes during pregnancy in multiple sclerosis. Assay used: immunoSEQ multiplex PCR; TCRdb lists only in-frame clones, some missing. The sample has tens of thousands of clones, around 96% seen once; the top ten hold 2% to 2.5%. CDR3 length: 18 amino acids. With V trimmed by 7 bases and J by 0 bases, 13 bases remained unmatched. From germline, CDR1 is MDHEN and CDR2 SYDVKM. The clonotype originates from a female donor with multiple sclerosis, enrolled in a pregnancy study. The sequencing here drew on CD8+ T cells from peripheral blood mononuclear cells, taken after pregnancy. V and J are TRBV28 and TRBJ2-3, with 10 bases fitting TRBD1. CDR3 DNA sequence: TGTGCCAGCAATCATAGGTCCACGACAGGGGGCAGCACAGATACGCAGTATTTT. Its translation: CASNHRSTTGGSTDTQYF. Variable domain in full (rest from reference TRBV28 and TRBJ2-3): DVKVTQSSRYLVKRTGEKVFLECVQDMDHENMFWYRQDPGLGLRLIYFSYDVKMKEKGDIPEGYSVSREKKERFSLILESASTNQTSMYLCASNHRSTTGGSTDTQYFGPGTRLTVL.